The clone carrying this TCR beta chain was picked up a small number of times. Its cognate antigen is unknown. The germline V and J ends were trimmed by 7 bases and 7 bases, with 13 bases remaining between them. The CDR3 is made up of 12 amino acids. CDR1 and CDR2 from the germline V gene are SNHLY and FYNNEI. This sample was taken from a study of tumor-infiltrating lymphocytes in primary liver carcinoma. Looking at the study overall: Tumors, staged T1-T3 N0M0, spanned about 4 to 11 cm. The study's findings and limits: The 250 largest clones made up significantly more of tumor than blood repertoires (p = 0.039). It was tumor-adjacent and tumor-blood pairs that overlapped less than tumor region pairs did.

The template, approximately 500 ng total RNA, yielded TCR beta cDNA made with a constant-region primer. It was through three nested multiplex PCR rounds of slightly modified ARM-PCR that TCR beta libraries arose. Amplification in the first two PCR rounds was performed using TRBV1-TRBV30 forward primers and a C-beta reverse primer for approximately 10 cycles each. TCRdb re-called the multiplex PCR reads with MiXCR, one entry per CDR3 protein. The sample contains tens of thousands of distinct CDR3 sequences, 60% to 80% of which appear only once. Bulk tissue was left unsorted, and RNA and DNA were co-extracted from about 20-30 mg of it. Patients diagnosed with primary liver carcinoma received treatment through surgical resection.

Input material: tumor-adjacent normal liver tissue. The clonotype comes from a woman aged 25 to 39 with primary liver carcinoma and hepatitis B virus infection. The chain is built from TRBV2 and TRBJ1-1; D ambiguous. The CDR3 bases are TGTGCCAGCAAACCTTTGGCGAGTGAAGCTTTCTTT. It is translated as CASKPLASEAFF.